The 31 T cell receptor beta chains below come from one sample, sequenced in a study of T cells in Graves' hyperthyroidism and ophthalmopathy. Researchers took RNA transcripts and amplified the TCR beta CDR3 regions from them. The HTBI primer set was used in a first-round RT-PCR of the TCR CDR3. TCRdb independently ran MiXCR on the multiplex PCR reads; one entry per CDR3 protein. The sample lists about 270,000 distinct CDR3 sequences; about 16% were seen once. Sequences were obtained from blood. The receptors here all came from a woman between 45 and 65 years old with Graves' hyperthyroidism that later progressed to Graves' ophthalmopathy.

There are many counts of this clonotype. This chain links TRBV20-1 with TRBJ2-1; either TRBD1 or TRBD2 may fit D (5 bases each). The V gene lost 5 bases and the J gene lost 8 bases, with 25 bases spanning the gap. Germline loops: CDR1 DFQATT, CDR2 SNEGSKA (reference sequence). The CDR3 spans 16 residues. CDR3 sequence: CSAPRPGKAKGDEQFF. The DNA of the CDR3 is TGCAGTGCTCCCCGTCCGGGGAAAGCGAAAGGGGATGAGCAGTTCTTC.

About this clonotype itself: At one boundary the junction diverges from the germline segment, which might be a read error. The chain employs TRBV6-5 and TRBJ2-7; D may be TRBD2 (5 bases). The CDR3 extends over 15 amino acids. Per the germline V gene, CDR1 is MNHEY and CDR2 is SVGAGI. The DNA for the CDR3 is TGTGCCAGCAGTAACTCCGGGATAGACCCCTACGAGCAGTACTTC. It encodes CASSNSGIDPYEQYF.

The rearrangement uses TRBV5-1 and TRBJ1-2; D remains unclear. V was clipped by 0 bases and J by 1 base, with 13 bases between them. This CDR3 comprises 16 residues. Germline V gene lookup returns CDR1 SGHRS and CDR2 YFSETQ. CDR3 in DNA: TGCGCCAGCAGCTTGGGACCCCTGTCTTATAACTATGGCTACACCTTC. Residues: CASSLGPLSYNYGYTF.

This rearrangement joins TRBV9 to TRBJ1-6; D uncertain. V lost 3 bases and J lost 0, with 10 bases in between. The CDR3 loop spans 16 amino acids. The germline V gene has CDR1 SGDLS and CDR2 YYNGEE. DNA of the CDR3: TGTGCCAGCAGCGCCCCACAGAGCTCCTATAATTCACCCCTCCACTTT. Amino acid sequence: CASSAPQSSYNSPLHF.

This rearrangement joins TRBV14 to TRBJ1-2, with D perhaps TRBD1 (6 bases). V was clipped by 3 bases and J by 8 bases, with 10 bases between them. The CDR3 spans 12 residues. Germline CDR1 and CDR2: SGHDN and FVKESK. This CDR3 reads CASSQTGLGYTF. CDR3 in DNA: TGTGCCAGCAGCCAGACAGGTTTGGGCTACACCTTC.

This clonotype was counted at least ten times. This chain uses TRBV19 with TRBJ2-7; TRBD1 aligns across 9 bases. The CDR3 is 15 amino acids. Unmatched junction bases numbered 7, after V lost 5 bases and J lost 2 bases. Germline CDR1 is LNHDA and CDR2 is SQIVND (reference sequence). CDR3: CASSSSGTGTYEQYF. CDR3 sequence (DNA): TGTGCCAGTAGTTCGAGCGGGACAGGGACCTACGAGCAGTACTTC.

This clonotype was seen a few times. CDR3 DNA sequence: TGTGCCGCGCGGAGCAGCGAACAAGAGACCCAGTACTTC. Translation: CAARSSEQETQYF. The chain links TRBV19 to TRBJ2-5; unclear D gene. Trimming left V 11 bases short and J 2 bases short, with 15 bases between. The CDR3 has 13 residues. Germline-derived CDR1 and CDR2 are LNHDA and SQIVND (reference sequence).

Many counts were recorded for this clonotype. The V and J genes are TRBV28 and TRBJ1-5, with TRBD1 matching over 9 bases. This CDR3 contains 18 residues. Losses at the gene ends were 4 bases for V and 6 bases for J; bases not matched to a gene: 16. Germline lookup yields CDR1 MDHEN and CDR2 SYDVKM. The CDR3 region is CASSSSPGTGKEGQPQHF. The DNA of the CDR3 is TGTGCCAGCAGTTCCTCACCTGGGACAGGGAAGGAAGGTCAGCCCCAGCATTTT. Filled out from reference TRBV28 and TRBJ1-5, the complete variable domain reads DVKVTQSSRYLVKRTGEKVFLECVQDMDHENMFWYRQDPGLGLRLIYFSYDVKMKEKGDIPEGYSVSREKKERFSLILESASTNQTSMYLCASSSSPGTGKEGQPQHFGDGTRLSIL.

This clonotype was found many times. This chain joins TRBV20-1 and TRBJ2-3; unclear D gene. Trimming took 0 bases from V and 10 from J, leaving 11 bases between them. Germline assignment: CDR1 DFQATT and CDR2 SNEGSKA (reference sequence). CDR3 length: 12 amino acids. The CDR3 sequence: CSARDLVLPQYF. The CDR3 nucleotides read TGCAGTGCTAGAGATCTCGTCCTCCCGCAGTATTTT.

This clonotype came up many times. This chain uses TRBV25-1 with TRBJ2-7; 9 bases map to TRBD1. CDR3 length: 16 residues. Looked up from germline, CDR1 is MGHDK and CDR2 is SYGVNS. Germline trimming cut 3 bases from V and 6 bases from J; bases unmatched to any gene: 12. CDR3 nucleotide sequence: TGTGCCAGCAGTGACCTCGGGACAGGGTGGGAAGGCGAGCAGTACTTC. The encoded protein is CASSDLGTGWEGEQYF.

This clonotype was counted at least ten times. V gene TRBV20-1 combines with J gene TRBJ2-1; 12 bases are shared with TRBD2. This CDR3 contains 14 residues. V lost 6 bases to trimming and J lost 4 bases; unmatched junction nucleotides: 4. Germline V gene sequence: CDR1 DFQATT, CDR2 SNEGSKA (reference sequence). The CDR3 DNA follows: TGCAGTGCCCCCGGGACTAGCGGGTACAATGAGCAGTTCTTC. Its protein product is CSAPGTSGYNEQFF.

At least ten counts were recorded for this clonotype. The rearrangement joins TRBV6-6 to TRBJ2-7, with TRBD1 matching 9 bases. The germline gives CDR1 MNHNY, CDR2 SVGAGI (reference sequence). This CDR3 comprises 15 residues. The junction had 9 bases not matched to a gene; V was cut back by 2 bases and J by 7 bases. CDR3 sequence reads: CASSYTGGTGREQYF. CDR3 nucleotides: TGTGCCAGCAGTTACACGGGCGGGACAGGGCGTGAGCAGTACTTC.

Points on this clonotype: This may come from a read error, since a much larger clone is one base off. The V gene is TRBV5-1, the J gene TRBJ1-4, with TRBD1 matching over 7 bases. The CDR3 extends over 16 amino acids. The germline gives CDR1 SGHRS, CDR2 YFSETQ. The V gene end was trimmed by 0 bases and the J gene end by 5 bases; junction bases not matched to a gene: 7. CDR3 in amino acids: CASSLATGTANEKLFF. Written as DNA, the CDR3 is TGCGCCAGCAGCTTGGCTACCGGGACAGCAAATGAAAAACTGTTTTTT. The full variable domain, rest sourced from reference TRBV5-1 and TRBJ1-4, is KAGVTQTPRYLIKTRGQQVTLSCSPISGHRSVSWYQQTPGQGLQFLFEYFSETQRNKGNFPGRFSGRQFSNSRSEMNVSTLELGDSALYLCASSLATGTANEKLFFGSGTQLSVL.

This clonotype occurred many times. V and J are TRBV18 and TRBJ1-4, with a weak D call TRBD1 (6 bases). Trimming left V 5 bases short and J 7 bases short, with 14 bases between. The CDR3 length is 14 residues. The germline V gene has CDR1 KGHSH and CDR2 LQKENI. The DNA of the CDR3 is TGTGCCAGCTCAGATGCAGGGGTTGGTGAAAAACTGTTTTTT. It codes for CASSDAGVGEKLFF.

This clonotype has at least ten counts. The chain employs TRBV6-2 or TRBV6-3 and TRBJ2-3; D tentatively fits TRBD1 or TRBD2 (5 bases each). V was clipped by 8 bases and J by 7 bases, with 13 bases between them. Per the germline V gene, CDR1 is MNHEY and CDR2 is SVGEGT. CDR3 length: 12 amino acids. The CDR3, as DNA: TGTGCCAGCGGGGGTGACAGTAATACGCAGTATTTT. It encodes CASGGDSNTQYF.

As regards this clonotype: A much more abundant neighbour one base away suggests this may be a read error. V and J are TRBV27 and TRBJ1-1; D might be TRBD1 (6 bases). The CDR3 has 15 residues. Per the germline V gene, CDR1 is MNHEY and CDR2 is SMNVEV (reference sequence). The V and J ends lost 4 bases and 8 bases respectively, with 20 bases between them. This CDR3 is CASSSRDRQAREAFF. The CDR3 nucleotides read TGTGCCAGCAGTTCGCGCGACAGACAGGCCCGCGAAGCTTTCTTT.

The chain couples TRBV3-1 to TRBJ2-7; D tentatively reads TRBD1 or TRBD2 (5 bases each). The germline CDR1 and CDR2 sequences are LGHDT and YNNKEL (reference sequence). V lost 0 bases and J lost 0, with 12 bases in between. The CDR3 runs to 16 residues. CDR3 loop: CASSQEGTDSSYEQYF. The CDR3 coding sequence is TGTGCCAGCAGCCAAGAAGGGACGGATAGCTCCTACGAGCAGTACTTC.

V and J are TRBV4-1 and TRBJ2-2, with TRBD1 identical over 7 bases. The germline V gene encodes CDR1 MGHRA and CDR2 YSYEKL. Germline trimming cut 8 bases from V and 6 bases from J; bases unmatched to any gene: 6. The CDR3 is 13 residues long. As DNA, the CDR3 is TGCGCCAGCGCACAGGGGAGCCCCGGGGAGCTGTTTTTT. Protein sequence: CASAQGSPGELFF.

V gene TRBV5-1 combines with J gene TRBJ1-3, with 8 bases that match TRBD1. The CDR3 loop spans 15 amino acids. The germline V gene has CDR1 SGHRS and CDR2 YFSETQ. V was pared by 8 bases and J by 0 bases, with 7 bases of the junction left unmatched. CDR3 nucleotides: TGCGCCAGTCGACAGGGGACGAGCTCTGGAAACACCATATATTTT. This gives the protein CASRQGTSSGNTIYF.

This clonotype has only a few counts. The J gene is TRBJ2-1, the V gene TRBV25-1; the D gene is possibly TRBD2 (5 bases). V lost 10 bases, J lost 5 bases, and 12 bases lay in between. In germline, CDR1 is MGHDK, CDR2 SYGVNS. This CDR3 has 12 amino acids. CDR3 DNA sequence: TGTGCCATCCAGGACTGGAACAATGAGCAGTTCTTC. This codes for CAIQDWNNEQFF.

This clonotype was counted many times. The J gene is TRBJ2-7, the V gene TRBV3-1; tentatively, D is TRBD1 (5 bases). The length of the CDR3 is 13 residues. Trimming pared 5 bases from V and 6 bases from J, leaving 14 bases between. CDR1 is LGHDT and CDR2 is YNNKEL in the germline V gene (reference sequence). In DNA, the CDR3 is TGTGCCAGCAGCAACACAAAGGGGATCGAGCAGTACTTC. This encodes CASSNTKGIEQYF.

This clonotype was seen a handful of times. V is TRBV20-1 and J is TRBJ2-4; 7 nucleotides align to TRBD2. The V and J ends lost 5 bases and 0 bases, in that order; junction bases with no gene match: 4. This CDR3 is built from 14 residues. The V gene's germline CDR1 is DFQATT and CDR2 SNEGSKA (reference sequence). CDR3: CSASGGLAKNIQYF. The DNA for the CDR3 is TGCAGTGCTTCGGGGGGACTAGCCAAAAACATTCAGTACTTC.

There are a few counts of this clonotype. The rearrangement uses TRBV6-1 and TRBJ1-2, with 7 bases matching TRBD1. Trimming cost V 5 bases and J 1 base; bases outside gene matches: 7. The CDR3 covers 15 residues. Germline lookup yields CDR1 MNHNS and CDR2 SASEGT. The CDR3 region has the DNA TGTGCCAGCAGTTTCTTGGACAGGATTAACTATGGCTACACCTTC. Residues: CASSFLDRINYGYTF.

Comments on this clonotype: This could be a read error, since a much larger clone is one nucleotide away. J is TRBJ2-1 and V is TRBV12-3 or TRBV12-4; weak D call: TRBD2 (6 bases). The germline V and J ends were trimmed by 5 bases and 12 bases, with 17 bases remaining between them. The CDR3 has 13 residues. This chain's CDR3 is CASSPTSYHVQFF. The DNA of the CDR3 is TGTGCCAGCAGTCCGACTAGTTACCATGTGCAGTTCTTC.

The J gene is TRBJ2-7, the V gene TRBV28, with 9 bases that match TRBD2. From germline, CDR1 is MDHEN and CDR2 SYDVKM. The CDR3 loop spans 17 amino acids. V was pared by 1 base and J by 2 bases, with 9 bases of the junction left unmatched. The CDR3 region has the DNA TGTGCCAGCAGTTTATCAACTAGCGGGCATTCTACCTACGAGCAGTACTTC. This sequence encodes CASSLSTSGHSTYEQYF.

This clonotype showed up just a few times. J is TRBJ1-4 and V is TRBV4-1; 8 bases are a match to TRBD1. The trim removed 4 bases at V and 8 bases at J, leaving 6 bases unmatched. Germline V CDR1 and CDR2: MGHRA, YSYEKL. The CDR3 contains 14 residues. The CDR3 coding sequence is TGCGCCAGCAGCCGTCAGGGGGCTCGAGAAAAACTGTTTTTT. Amino acids: CASSRQGAREKLFF.

At least ten counts were recorded for this clonotype. The chain joins TRBV20-1 to TRBJ2-1; D perhaps matches TRBD1 (6 bases). Germline V gives CDR1 DFQATT, CDR2 SNEGSKA (reference sequence). The V gene lost 3 bases and the J gene lost 1 base, with 13 bases spanning the gap. This CDR3 has 15 residues. The CDR3 protein is CSARRAGQSYNEQFF. In nucleotides, the CDR3 is TGCAGTGCTAGGCGCGCCGGACAGTCCTACAATGAGCAGTTCTTC.

The V and J genes are TRBV7-3 and TRBJ2-2, with TRBD2 as a possible D gene (7 bases). Trimming left V 3 bases short and J 5 bases short, with 16 bases between. The CDR3 has 16 residues. CDR1 and CDR2 from the germline V gene are SGHTA and FQGTGA. The CDR3 protein is CASSLGAGASTGELFF. The CDR3 DNA is TGTGCCAGCAGCTTGGGGGCGGGAGCGAGTACCGGGGAGCTGTTTTTT. Based on the CDR3 plus reference TRBV7-3 and TRBJ2-2, the full variable domain is GAGVSQTPSNKVTEKGKYVELRCDPISGHTALYWYRQSLGQGPEFLIYFQGTGAADDSGLPNDRFFAVRPEGSVSTLKIQRTERGDSAVYLCASSLGAGASTGELFFGEGSRLTVL.

This clonotype was counted only a few times. V and J are TRBV7-6 and TRBJ2-7, with TRBD2 identical over 10 bases. Germline V gives CDR1 SGHVS, CDR2 FNYEAQ. The CDR3 runs to 18 residues. V lost 1 base to trimming and J lost 2 bases; unmatched junction nucleotides: 11. CDR3 DNA: TGTGCCAGCAGCTTAGGTCCATTCGGCACTAGCGGGGCCTACGAGCAGTACTTC. Amino acids: CASSLGPFGTSGAYEQYF.

The rearrangement uses TRBV19 and TRBJ1-2; 7 nucleotides match TRBD1. Germline CDR1 LNHDA, CDR2 SQIVND (reference sequence). The trim removed 3 bases at V and 8 bases at J, leaving 6 bases unmatched. This CDR3 spans 13 amino acids. The CDR3 loop is CASSIRGTRGYTF. CDR3 DNA sequence: TGTGCCAGTAGTATCAGGGGGACGAGGGGCTACACCTTC.

This clonotype was counted at least ten times. The V and J genes are TRBV30 and TRBJ2-1, with unresolved D. In germline, CDR1 is GTSNPN, CDR2 SVGIG (reference sequence). V was shortened by 1 base and J by 0 bases, with 4 bases between the two germline ends. This CDR3 has 13 residues. The CDR3 bases are TGTGCCTGGAGTGCGGACTCCTACAATGAGCAGTTCTTC. Protein: CAWSADSYNEQFF.